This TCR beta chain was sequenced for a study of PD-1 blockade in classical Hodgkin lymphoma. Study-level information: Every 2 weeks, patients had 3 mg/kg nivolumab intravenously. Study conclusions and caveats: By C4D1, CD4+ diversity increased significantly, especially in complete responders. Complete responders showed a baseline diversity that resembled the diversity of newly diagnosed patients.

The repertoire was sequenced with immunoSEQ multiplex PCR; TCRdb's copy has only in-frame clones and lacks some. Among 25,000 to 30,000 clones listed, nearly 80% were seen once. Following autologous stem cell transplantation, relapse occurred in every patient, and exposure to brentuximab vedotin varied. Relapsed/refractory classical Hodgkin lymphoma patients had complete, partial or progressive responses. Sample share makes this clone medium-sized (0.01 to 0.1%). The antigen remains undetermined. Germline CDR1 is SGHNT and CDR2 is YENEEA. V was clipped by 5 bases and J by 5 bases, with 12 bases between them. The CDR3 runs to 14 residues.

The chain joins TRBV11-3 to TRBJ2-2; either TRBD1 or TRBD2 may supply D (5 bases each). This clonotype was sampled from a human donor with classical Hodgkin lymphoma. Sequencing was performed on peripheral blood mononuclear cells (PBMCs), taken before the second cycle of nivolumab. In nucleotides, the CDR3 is TGTGCCAGCAGCAGGGGACCCCTAACCGGGGAGCTGTTTTTT. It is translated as CASSRGPLTGELFF.